The sequence of this T cell receptor (beta chain) was determined in a study of blood T cells in healthy people across ages. With a J-beta primer mix and a sample-barcoded 5' primer, a second PCR ran about 6 to 11 cycles. Each CDR3 protein gets one entry after TCRdb re-called the 5' RACE reads with MiXCR. The sample lists roughly 700,000 distinct CDR3 sequences; approximately 49% were seen once. Germline CDR1 SGHRS, CDR2 YFSETQ. This CDR3 contains 19 residues. The J segment lost 1 base and the V segment lost 0 bases, leaving 7 bases of the junction unmatched. The sample comprised blood. V is TRBV5-1 and J is TRBJ2-2; 12 bases align to TRBD2. This clonotype was obtained from a woman aged 55-69 years in good health. CDR3 bases: TGCGCCAGCAGCTTGGCCGCAAGGGGACTAGCGGGGAACACCGGGGAGCTGTTTTTT. It is translated as CASSLAARGLAGNTGELFF.